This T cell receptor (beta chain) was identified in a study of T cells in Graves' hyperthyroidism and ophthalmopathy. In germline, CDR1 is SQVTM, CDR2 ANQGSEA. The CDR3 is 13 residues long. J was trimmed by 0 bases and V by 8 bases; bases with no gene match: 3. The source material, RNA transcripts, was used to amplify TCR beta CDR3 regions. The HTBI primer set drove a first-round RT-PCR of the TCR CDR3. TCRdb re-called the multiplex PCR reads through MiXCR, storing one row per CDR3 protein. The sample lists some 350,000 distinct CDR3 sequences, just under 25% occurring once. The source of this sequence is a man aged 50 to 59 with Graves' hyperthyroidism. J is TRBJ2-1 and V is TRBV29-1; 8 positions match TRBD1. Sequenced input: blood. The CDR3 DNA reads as TGCAGCCCGGGACAGGCCTCCTACAATGAGCAGTTCTTC. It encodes CSPGQASYNEQFF.